The 32 T cell receptor beta chains below all came from one sample that was sequenced in a study of blood T cell repertoires in COVID-19. TCRdb keeps only in-frame clones here, not all; method: immunoSEQ multiplex PCR. In the table there are a few hundred thousand clones, approximately 85% of which are singletons. The sequencing input was PBMCs or T cells enriched from blood (not recorded which). Receptors originate from a woman aged 30 to 39 who had recovered from COVID-19.

This clone was seen only a few times. This sample also contains other DNA sequences that code for the same CDR3. The rearrangement joins TRBV20-1 to TRBJ2-5; the D is unclear. Germline loops: CDR1 DFQATT, CDR2 SNEGSKA (reference sequence). Between the trimmed V and J ends, which lost 6 bases and 4 bases, there was a span of 6 bases. The CDR3 length is 10 residues. This CDR3 reads CSANRETQYF. CDR3 nucleotides: TGCAGTGCCAATAGAGAGACCCAGTACTTC.

V is TRBV15 and J is TRBJ2-7; 11 bases align to TRBD2. The V and J ends lost 6 bases and 3 bases, in that order; junction bases with no gene match: 4. The CDR3 has 14 residues. CDR1 is LNHNV and CDR2 is YYDKDF in the germline V gene (reference sequence). The CDR3 loop reads CATRPGTSGYEQYF. The CDR3 region has the DNA TGTGCCACCAGGCCCGGGACTAGCGGCTACGAGCAGTACTTC.

J is TRBJ1-2 and V is TRBV7-3; 10 nucleotides align to TRBD1. The CDR3 loop spans 18 amino acids. V was pared by 5 bases and J by 7 bases, with 19 bases of the junction left unmatched. Looked up from germline, CDR1 is SGHTA and CDR2 is FQGTGA. CDR3 nucleotide sequence: TGTGCCAGCAGCCCCCAAGCGGGTACCCGGGACAGGGGAGGTGGCTACACCTTC. Its protein is CASSPQAGTRDRGGGYTF.

The gene calls are TRBV28 and TRBJ2-3, with D perhaps matching TRBD2 (6 bases). The CDR3 consists of 15 residues. The germline V gene encodes CDR1 MDHEN and CDR2 SYDVKM. Trimming cost V 11 bases and J 2 bases, with 20 bases left between them. The CDR3 loop is CACGAPRTFTDTQYF. The DNA for the CDR3 is TGTGCCTGCGGGGCCCCGCGGACCTTCACAGATACGCAGTATTTT.

The chain combines TRBV28 with TRBJ1-1; 7 bases fit TRBD1. The germline V gene has CDR1 MDHEN and CDR2 SYDVKM. The CDR3 spans 14 residues. J was trimmed by 0 bases and V by 6 bases; bases with no gene match: 4. CDR3 sequence reads: CASSRGVMNTEAFF. In nucleotides, the CDR3 is TGTGCCAGCAGCAGGGGGGTCATGAACACTGAAGCTTTCTTT.

This clone occurred once. The chain employs TRBV11-2 and TRBJ2-7, with 7 nucleotides matching TRBD1. The CDR3 extends over 13 amino acids. V lost 10 bases and J lost 3; bases outside the gene matches: 9. The V gene's germline CDR1 is SGHAT and CDR2 FQNNGV. The CDR3 region is CANKQGHYYEQYF. As DNA, the CDR3 is TGTGCCAACAAACAGGGGCATTACTACGAGCAGTACTTC. The full variable domain, in which reference TRBV11-2 and TRBJ2-7 provide the parts outside the CDR3, is EAGVAQSPRYKIIEKRQSVAFWCNPISGHATLYWYQQILGQGPKLLIQFQNNGVVDDSQLPKDRFSAERLKGVDSTLKIQPAKLEDSAVYLCANKQGHYYEQYFGPGTRLTVT.

This sequence joins TRBV4-2 and TRBJ1-3; D remains unclear. Trimming stripped 4 bases from V and 0 bases from J, with 16 bases between. Germline CDR1 reads LGHNA; CDR2 reads YNFKEQ. CDR3 length: 17 amino acids. The CDR3 coding sequence is TGTGCCAGCAGCCCCCGTCGGGTAACGGGCTCTGGAAACACCATATATTTT. Translation gives CASSPRRVTGSGNTIYF.

The chain employs TRBV29-1 and TRBJ2-3; perhaps TRBD1 as D (6 bases). Germline CDR1 and CDR2: SQVTM and ANQGSEA. The length of the CDR3 is 16 residues. Deletions cut 0 bases from V and 2 bases from J, with 15 bases between. The CDR3 nucleotides are TGCAGCGTTGAAGAGGGGGACACCTTACACACAGATACGCAGTATTTT. Translated: CSVEEGDTLHTDTQYF.

The chain links TRBV19 to TRBJ1-1, with TRBD1 as a possible D gene (5 bases). CDR1 and CDR2 (germline): LNHDA, SQIVND (reference sequence). The CDR3 sequence is 14 residues long. The V end lost 4 bases, the J end lost 4 bases, and 13 bases lay between the germline ends. The CDR3 spells CASSTGQTSTEAFF. The DNA for the CDR3 is TGTGCCAGTAGTACAGGACAAACCTCCACTGAAGCTTTCTTT. Looking up the rest from reference TRBV19 and TRBJ1-1 gives the full variable domain: DGGITQSPKYLFRKEGQNVTLSCEQNLNHDAMYWYRQDPGQGLRLIYYSQIVNDFQKGDIAEGYSVSREKKESFPLTVTSAQKNPTAFYLCASSTGQTSTEAFFGQGTRLTVV.

This clone has at least ten counts. The V gene is TRBV5-1, the J gene TRBJ2-7; TRBD1 matches 8 bases. V gave up 3 bases and J gave up 6 bases; unmatched junction bases: 8. Per germline, CDR1 SGHRS and CDR2 YFSETQ. The CDR3 extends over 14 amino acids. The CDR3 loop reads CASSSPQGAFEQYF. The DNA for the CDR3 is TGCGCCAGCAGCTCACCTCAGGGGGCGTTCGAGCAGTACTTC.

The chain combines TRBV7-2 with TRBJ2-1; possible D gene TRBD2, 5 bases. The germline CDR1 and CDR2 sequences are SGHTA and FQGNSA. This CDR3 is 12 amino acids long. V dropped 5 bases and J dropped 9 bases, with 11 bases sitting between them. The CDR3 reads CASSPPRGEQFF. Here the CDR3 DNA reads TGTGCCAGCAGCCCTCCTCGGGGTGAGCAGTTCTTC. Full variable domain (remainder filled in from reference TRBV7-2 and TRBJ2-1): GAGVSQSPSNKVTEKGKDVELRCDPISGHTALYWYRQSLGQGLEFLIYFQGNSAPDKSGLPSDRFSAERTGGSVSTLTIQRTQQEDSAVYLCASSPPRGEQFFGPGTRLTVL.

The rearrangement links TRBV28 to TRBJ2-1; maybe TRBD1 (5 bases). Germline V gene lookup returns CDR1 MDHEN and CDR2 SYDVKM. V gave up 6 bases and J gave up 0 bases, with 15 bases separating them. The CDR3 loop spans 16 amino acids. CDR3 sequence reads: CASSPLGLVSYNEQFF. Here the CDR3 DNA reads TGTGCCAGCAGCCCCCTGGGGCTGGTCTCCTACAATGAGCAGTTCTTC.

The V and J genes are TRBV6-5 and TRBJ2-7, with a tentative D call TRBD1 (6 bases). Trimming left V 6 bases short and J 0 bases short, with 12 bases between. Germline CDR1 MNHEY, CDR2 SVGAGI. The CDR3 covers 14 residues. CDR3 coding DNA: TGTGCCAGCAGGACAGGTTTCCCCTCCTACGAGCAGTACTTC. Translation gives CASRTGFPSYEQYF.

The chain uses TRBV6-5 and TRBJ1-1; the D gene is possibly TRBD1 (6 bases). V lost 3 bases and J lost 9, with 11 bases in between. The CDR3 has 12 residues. Germline lookup yields CDR1 MNHEY and CDR2 SVGAGI. The DNA for the CDR3 is TGTGCCAGCAGTTATTACGGACAGAAAGCTTTCTTT. This sequence encodes CASSYYGQKAFF.

The chain carries TRBV3-1 (or the pseudogene TRBV3-2) and TRBJ1-5; D remains unclear. Germline lookup yields CDR1 LGHDT and CDR2 YNNKEL (reference sequence). The germline V and J ends were trimmed by 1 base and 2 bases, with 9 bases remaining between them. The CDR3 extends over 15 amino acids. Here the CDR3 DNA reads TGTGCCAGCAGCCAAGGGGCCCATGGCAATCAGCCCCAGCATTTT. Translating gives CASSQGAHGNQPQHF.

The CDR3 DNA reads as TGTGCCAGCGGGACAGGGTACGGCTACACCTTC. Translated: CASGTGYGYTF. The chain is built from TRBV6-5 and TRBJ1-2, with 9 bases aligning to TRBD1. The length of the CDR3 is 11 residues. Germline CDR1 reads MNHEY; CDR2 reads SVGAGI. V lost 8 bases, J lost 8 bases, and 3 bases stayed unmatched.

In this sample, this clone turned up a few times. The chain employs TRBV10-1 and TRBJ1-2, with 10 positions matching TRBD1. V dropped 4 bases and J dropped 5; count of bases not matched to a gene: 10. Per the germline V gene, CDR1 is WNHNN and CDR2 is SYGVQD (reference sequence). The CDR3 is 16 residues long. CDR3 sequence reads: CASSGPGTGEKYGYTF. As DNA, the CDR3 is TGCGCCAGCAGTGGTCCCGGGACAGGGGAGAAGTATGGCTACACCTTC.

This clone was recorded once. The chain has TRBV2 and TRBJ1-5; 9 nucleotides align to TRBD1. This CDR3 comprises 15 residues. CDR1 and CDR2 (germline): SNHLY, FYNNEI. The V and J ends lost 5 bases and 7 bases, in that order; junction bases with no gene match: 9. The CDR3 DNA sequence: TGTGCCAGCAGTCCTAGGGACAGGGCCGGGCAGCCCCAGCATTTT. Residues: CASSPRDRAGQPQHF.

The chain recombines TRBV7-6 with TRBJ1-2, with a weak D call TRBD1 (5 bases). Germline V gene lookup returns CDR1 SGHVS and CDR2 FNYEAQ. V was shortened by 1 base and J by 8 bases, with 11 bases between the two germline ends. CDR3 size: 13 residues. CDR3 in DNA: TGTGCCAGCAGCTTAGGGCAGGGTCGAGGCTACACCTTC. Its protein product is CASSLGQGRGYTF.

This clone was detected a few times. Different DNA sequences within this sample yield the same CDR3. J is TRBJ2-2 and V is TRBV5-1, with 8 bases aligning to TRBD2. V trimming: 2 bases; J trimming: 4 bases; junction bases outside the gene matches: 4. The CDR3 length is 15 residues. Germline V gene data show CDR1 as SGHRS and CDR2 as YFSETQ. CDR3: CASSFTSGSTGELFF. CDR3 in DNA: TGCGCCAGCAGCTTTACTAGCGGCTCCACCGGGGAGCTGTTTTTT.

The chain carries TRBV30 and TRBJ1-2, with TRBD1 identical over 8 bases. With V trimmed by 1 base and J by 5 bases, 9 bases remained unmatched. CDR1 and CDR2 (germline): GTSNPN, SVGIG (reference sequence). The CDR3 sequence is 15 residues long. In nucleotides, the CDR3 is TGTGCCTGGAGTGAGAAGGGACAGGTCTTGTATGGCTACACCTTC. Amino acid sequence: CAWSEKGQVLYGYTF.

The chain combines TRBV5-1 with TRBJ2-1; D may be TRBD2 (6 bases). The CDR3 loop spans 16 amino acids. The germline V gene has CDR1 SGHRS and CDR2 YFSETQ. The V and J ends lost 4 bases and 10 bases respectively, with 24 bases between them. This CDR3 reads CASSPNRAGFFIEQFF. The CDR3 DNA reads as TGCGCCAGCAGCCCTAACCGAGCGGGTTTTTTTATAGAGCAGTTCTTC.

A single count supports this clone. The V gene is TRBV2, the J gene TRBJ1-1, with 9 bases that match TRBD1. The CDR3 runs to 11 residues. Germline CDR1 is SNHLY and CDR2 is FYNNEI. The trim removed 4 bases at V and 10 bases at J, leaving 1 base unmatched. The CDR3 region has the DNA TGTGCCAGCAGTGGACAGGGGGTAGCTTTCTTT. It encodes CASSGQGVAFF. Supplemented by reference TRBV2 and TRBJ1-1, the full variable domain reads EPEVTQTPSHQVTQMGQEVILRCVPISNHLYFYWYRQILGQKVEFLVSFYNNEISEKSEIFDDQFSVERPDGSNFTLKIRSTKLEDSAMYFCASSGQGVAFFGQGTRLTVV.

This clone was detected once. The chain uses TRBV28 and TRBJ1-6; possible D gene TRBD1, 5 bases. This CDR3 is built from 13 residues. Between the trimmed V and J ends, which lost 3 bases and 12 bases, there was a span of 12 bases. CDR1 is MDHEN and CDR2 is SYDVKM in the germline V gene. The CDR3 nucleotides are TGTGCCAGCAGTTTGGGAGGGGTGGGACCCCTCCACTTT. Protein: CASSLGGVGPLHF.

V is TRBV19 and J is TRBJ1-6; maybe TRBD1 (6 bases). Trimming left V 3 bases short and J 9 bases short, with 27 bases between. Germline loops: CDR1 LNHDA, CDR2 SQIVND (reference sequence). The CDR3 totals 19 residues. For the CDR3, the DNA is TGTGCCAGTAGTATGAGGTCCGTTAGGTCACAGGGAAGGGGTTCACCCCTCCACTTT. It yields the protein CASSMRSVRSQGRGSPLHF.

This clone was detected once. J is TRBJ1-1 and V is TRBV11-3; TRBD1 agrees at 8 bases. CDR1 and CDR2 from the germline V gene are SGHNT and YENEEA. The CDR3 length is 14 residues. With 5 bases clipped from V and 1 base from J, the junction kept 3 bases outside the gene matches. The CDR3 protein is CASSEGTGNTEAFF. The CDR3, as DNA: TGTGCCAGCAGCGAAGGGACAGGGAACACTGAAGCTTTCTTT.

There are many counts of this clone. The chain recombines TRBV28 with TRBJ2-5; 8 bases align to TRBD2. The germline V gene has CDR1 MDHEN and CDR2 SYDVKM. This CDR3 spans 15 amino acids. Germline trimming cut 1 base from V and 4 bases from J; bases unmatched to any gene: 5. CDR3 in DNA: TGTGCCAGCAGTTTATTCGCGGGAGGAGGAGAGACCCAGTACTTC. Translating gives CASSLFAGGGETQYF.

The rearrangement links TRBV19 to TRBJ2-3; D is ambiguous. This CDR3 has 15 residues. Trimming shortened V by 2 bases and J by 1 base, and 10 bases separated the two germline ends. Germline V gives CDR1 LNHDA, CDR2 SQIVND (reference sequence). CDR3 in DNA: TGTGCCAGTAGTATATCAGAGCGAGGCACAGATACGCAGTATTTT. Translation gives CASSISERGTDTQYF.

V and J are TRBV9 and TRBJ2-7, with 14 bases that match TRBD2. This CDR3 spans 16 amino acids. The junction had 6 bases not matched to a gene; V was cut back by 3 bases and J by 4 bases. Germline CDR1 and CDR2: SGDLS and YYNGEE. The CDR3 nucleotides are TGTGCCAGCAGCGCTCGAGGGACTAGCGGGAGTTACGAGCAGTACTTC. Amino acids: CASSARGTSGSYEQYF.

This clone was observed once. The chain links TRBV5-1 to TRBJ1-1; D is undetermined. Between the trimmed V and J ends, which lost 0 bases and 4 bases, there was a span of 4 bases. The CDR3 has 12 amino acids. In germline, CDR1 is SGHRS, CDR2 YFSETQ. Here the CDR3 DNA reads TGCGCCAGCAGCTTGGTGGCCACTGAAGCTTTCTTT. Translated, it gives CASSLVATEAFF. Together with reference TRBV5-1 and TRBJ1-1, the CDR3 gives the full variable domain: KAGVTQTPRYLIKTRGQQVTLSCSPISGHRSVSWYQQTPGQGLQFLFEYFSETQRNKGNFPGRFSGRQFSNSRSEMNVSTLELGDSALYLCASSLVATEAFFGQGTRLTVV.

Details on this clone: The same CDR3 also results from other DNA sequences found in this sample. The rearrangement joins TRBV3-1 (or the pseudogene TRBV3-2) to TRBJ1-1; D remains ambiguous. The length of the CDR3 is 11 residues. The germline V gene encodes CDR1 LGHDT and CDR2 YNNKEL (reference sequence). Trimming stripped 2 bases from V and 7 bases from J, with 5 bases between. The CDR3 sequence: CASSQRDEAFF. The CDR3 nucleotides are TGTGCCAGCAGCCAACGGGATGAAGCTTTCTTT.

The chain links TRBV7-2 to TRBJ2-7; 11 bases are a match to TRBD2. After removal of 4 bases from V and 9 bases from J, the junction contained 14 bases not matched to a gene. The germline V gene encodes CDR1 SGHTA and CDR2 FQGNSA. The CDR3 consists of 16 residues. In nucleotides, the CDR3 is TGTGCCAGCAGCTCGTGGACTAGCGGGTACACCGGCGGGCAGTACTTC. It translates to CASSSWTSGYTGGQYF.